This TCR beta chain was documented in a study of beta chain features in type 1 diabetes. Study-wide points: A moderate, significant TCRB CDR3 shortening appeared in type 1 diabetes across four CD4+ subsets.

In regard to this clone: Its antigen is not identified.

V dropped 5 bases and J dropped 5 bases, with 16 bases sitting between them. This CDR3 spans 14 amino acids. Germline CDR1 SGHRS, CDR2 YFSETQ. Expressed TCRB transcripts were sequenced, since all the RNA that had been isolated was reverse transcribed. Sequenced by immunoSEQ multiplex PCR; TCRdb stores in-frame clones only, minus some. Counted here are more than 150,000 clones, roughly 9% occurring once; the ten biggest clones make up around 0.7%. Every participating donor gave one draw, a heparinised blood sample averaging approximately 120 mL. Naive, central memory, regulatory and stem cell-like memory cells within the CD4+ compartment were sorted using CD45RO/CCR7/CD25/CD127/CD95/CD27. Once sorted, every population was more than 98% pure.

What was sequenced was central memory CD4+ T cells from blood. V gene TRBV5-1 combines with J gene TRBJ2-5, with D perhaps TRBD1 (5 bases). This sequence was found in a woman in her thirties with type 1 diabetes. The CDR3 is CASRPPGNMETQYF. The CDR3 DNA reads TGCGCCAGCAGGCCCCCAGGGAACATGGAGACCCAGTACTTC.